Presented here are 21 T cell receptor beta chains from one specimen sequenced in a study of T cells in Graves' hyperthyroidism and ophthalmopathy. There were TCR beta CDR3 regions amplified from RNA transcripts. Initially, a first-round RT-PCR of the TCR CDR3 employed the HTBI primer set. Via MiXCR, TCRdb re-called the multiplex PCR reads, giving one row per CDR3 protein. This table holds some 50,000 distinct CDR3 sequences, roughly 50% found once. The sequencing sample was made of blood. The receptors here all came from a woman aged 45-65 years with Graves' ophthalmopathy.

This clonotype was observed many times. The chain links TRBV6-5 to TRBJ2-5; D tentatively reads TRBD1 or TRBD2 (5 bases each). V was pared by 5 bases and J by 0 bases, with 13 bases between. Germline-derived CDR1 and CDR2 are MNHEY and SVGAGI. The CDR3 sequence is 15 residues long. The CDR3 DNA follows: TGTGCCAGCAGTACCTCCCGGGGCAACCAAGAGACCCAGTACTTC. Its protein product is CASSTSRGNQETQYF.

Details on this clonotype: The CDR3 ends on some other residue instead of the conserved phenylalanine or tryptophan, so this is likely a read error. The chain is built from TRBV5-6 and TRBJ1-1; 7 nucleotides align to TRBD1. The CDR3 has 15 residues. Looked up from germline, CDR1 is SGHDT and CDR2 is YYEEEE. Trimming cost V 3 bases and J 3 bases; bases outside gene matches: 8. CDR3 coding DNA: TGTGCCAGCAGCTCCTACAGGGGATGGGACACTGAAGCTTTCTTG. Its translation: CASSSYRGWDTEAFL.

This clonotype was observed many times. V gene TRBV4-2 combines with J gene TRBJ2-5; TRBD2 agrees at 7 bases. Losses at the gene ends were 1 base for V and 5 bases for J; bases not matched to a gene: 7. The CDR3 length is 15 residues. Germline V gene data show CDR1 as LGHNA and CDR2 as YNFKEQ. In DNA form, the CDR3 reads TGTGCCAGCAGCCAAGCCTCCACGGGAGGCGAGACCCAGTACTTC. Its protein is CASSQASTGGETQYF.

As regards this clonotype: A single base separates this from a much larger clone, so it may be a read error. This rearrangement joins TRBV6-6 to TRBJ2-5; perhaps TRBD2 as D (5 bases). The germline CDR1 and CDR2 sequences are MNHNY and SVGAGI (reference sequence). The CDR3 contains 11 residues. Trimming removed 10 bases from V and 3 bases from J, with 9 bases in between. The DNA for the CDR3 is TGTGCCACACGAGCGGAAGAGACCCAGTACTTC. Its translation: CATRAEETQYF.

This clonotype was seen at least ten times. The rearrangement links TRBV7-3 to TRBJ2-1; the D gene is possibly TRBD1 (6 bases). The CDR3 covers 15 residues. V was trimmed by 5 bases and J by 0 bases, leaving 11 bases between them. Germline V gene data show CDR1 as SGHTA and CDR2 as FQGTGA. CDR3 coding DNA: TGTGCCAGCAGCGTCGAAGGGGGCTCCTACAATGAGCAGTTCTTC. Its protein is CASSVEGGSYNEQFF.

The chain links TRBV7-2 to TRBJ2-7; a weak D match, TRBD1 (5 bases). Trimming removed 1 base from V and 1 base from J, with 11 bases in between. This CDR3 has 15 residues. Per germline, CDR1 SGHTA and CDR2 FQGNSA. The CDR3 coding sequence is TGTGCCAGCAGCTTAGGGGGCTCTGTATCCTACGAGCAGTACTTC. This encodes CASSLGGSVSYEQYF.

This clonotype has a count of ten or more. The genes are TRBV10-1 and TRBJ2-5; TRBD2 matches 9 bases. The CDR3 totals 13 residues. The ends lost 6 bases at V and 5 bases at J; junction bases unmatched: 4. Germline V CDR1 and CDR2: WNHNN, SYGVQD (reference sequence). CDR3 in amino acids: CASSQAGGETQYF. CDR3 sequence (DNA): TGCGCCAGCAGCCAAGCGGGGGGTGAGACCCAGTACTTC.

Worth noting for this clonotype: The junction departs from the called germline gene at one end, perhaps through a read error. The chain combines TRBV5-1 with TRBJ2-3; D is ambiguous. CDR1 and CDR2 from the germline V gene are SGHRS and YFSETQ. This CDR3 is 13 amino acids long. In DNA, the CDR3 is TGCGCCAGCTGTGAGAACCCAACGGATACGCGGTATTTT. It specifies CASCENPTDTRYF.

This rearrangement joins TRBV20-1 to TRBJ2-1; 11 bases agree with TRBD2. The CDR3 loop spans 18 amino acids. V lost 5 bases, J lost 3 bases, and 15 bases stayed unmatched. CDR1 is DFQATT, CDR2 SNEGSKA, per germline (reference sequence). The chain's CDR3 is CSALGMASGRLLYNEQFF. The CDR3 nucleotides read TGCAGTGCTCTCGGGATGGCTAGCGGGAGGCTACTCTACAATGAGCAGTTCTTC.

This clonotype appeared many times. CDR3 amino acids: CASSLVDGRSYGYTF. As DNA, the CDR3 is TGCGCCAGCAGCCTTGTGGACGGTCGGTCCTATGGCTACACCTTC. The chain recombines TRBV5-1 with TRBJ1-2; D remains unclear. V shed 4 bases and J shed 4 bases, with 17 bases lying between them. CDR1 SGHRS and CDR2 YFSETQ come from the germline V gene. The CDR3 length is 15 residues. Supplemented by reference TRBV5-1 and TRBJ1-2, the full variable domain reads KAGVTQTPRYLIKTRGQQVTLSCSPISGHRSVSWYQQTPGQGLQFLFEYFSETQRNKGNFPGRFSGRQFSNSRSEMNVSTLELGDSALYLCASSLVDGRSYGYTFGSGTRLTVV.

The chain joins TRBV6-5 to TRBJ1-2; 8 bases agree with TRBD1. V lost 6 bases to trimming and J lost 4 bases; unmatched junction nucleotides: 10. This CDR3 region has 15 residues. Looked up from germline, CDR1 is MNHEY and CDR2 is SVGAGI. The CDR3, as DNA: TGTGCCAGCAGAACAACCGGGACAGGTACCTATGGCTACACCTTC. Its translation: CASRTTGTGTYGYTF.

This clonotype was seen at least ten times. The CDR3: CASSVVRGETEAFF. Written as DNA, the CDR3 is TGTGCCAGCAGCGTAGTGCGAGGGGAGACTGAAGCTTTCTTT. This rearrangement joins TRBV9 to TRBJ1-1, with D possibly TRBD1 on 5 matching bases. Trimming removed 0 bases at V and 5 bases at J, with 11 bases between. This CDR3 comprises 14 residues. Germline V lookup: CDR1 SGDLS, CDR2 YYNGEE.

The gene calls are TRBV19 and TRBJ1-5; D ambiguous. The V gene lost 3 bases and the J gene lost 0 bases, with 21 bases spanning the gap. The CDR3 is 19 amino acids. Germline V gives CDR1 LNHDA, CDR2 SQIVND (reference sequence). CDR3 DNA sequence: TGTGCCAGTAGTATTGGGGTACCCGGGGAGGGATATAGCAATCAGCCCCAGCATTTT. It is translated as CASSIGVPGEGYSNQPQHF.

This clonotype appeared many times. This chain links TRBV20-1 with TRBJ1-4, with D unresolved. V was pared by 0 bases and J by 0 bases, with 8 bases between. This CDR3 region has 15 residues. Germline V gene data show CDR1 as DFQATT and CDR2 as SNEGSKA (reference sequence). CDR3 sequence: CSARDSRATNEKLFF. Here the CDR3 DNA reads TGCAGTGCTAGAGACTCCCGGGCAACTAATGAAAAACTGTTTTTT.

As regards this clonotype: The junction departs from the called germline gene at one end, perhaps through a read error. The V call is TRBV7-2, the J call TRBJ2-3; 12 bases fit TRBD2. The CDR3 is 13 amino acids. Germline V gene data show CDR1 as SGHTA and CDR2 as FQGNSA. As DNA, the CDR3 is TGTGCCAGCAGTGAGGATCTAGCGGGGGGGCAGTGTTTT. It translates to CASSEDLAGGQCF.

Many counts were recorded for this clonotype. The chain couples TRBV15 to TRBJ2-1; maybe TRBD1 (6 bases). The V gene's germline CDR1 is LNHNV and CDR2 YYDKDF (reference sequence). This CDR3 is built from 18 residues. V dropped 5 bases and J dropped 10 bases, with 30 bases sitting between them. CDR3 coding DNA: TGTGCCACCAGCCTTCGGGAAGCGTCCAAGCCCAGGGGTCGGGAGCAGTTCTTC. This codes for CATSLREASKPRGREQFF.

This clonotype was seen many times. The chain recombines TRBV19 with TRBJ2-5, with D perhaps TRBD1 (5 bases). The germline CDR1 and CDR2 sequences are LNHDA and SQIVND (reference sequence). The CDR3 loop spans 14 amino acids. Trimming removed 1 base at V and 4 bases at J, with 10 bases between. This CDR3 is CASSIGAGLETQYF. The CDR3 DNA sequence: TGTGCCAGTAGTATAGGAGCAGGGCTAGAGACCCAGTACTTC.

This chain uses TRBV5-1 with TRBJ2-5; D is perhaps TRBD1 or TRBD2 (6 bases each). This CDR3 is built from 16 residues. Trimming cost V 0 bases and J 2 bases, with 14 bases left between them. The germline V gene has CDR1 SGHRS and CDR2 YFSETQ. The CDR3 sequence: CASSLAGAGSQETQYF. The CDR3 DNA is TGCGCCAGCAGCTTGGCAGGGGCGGGGTCACAAGAGACCCAGTACTTC.

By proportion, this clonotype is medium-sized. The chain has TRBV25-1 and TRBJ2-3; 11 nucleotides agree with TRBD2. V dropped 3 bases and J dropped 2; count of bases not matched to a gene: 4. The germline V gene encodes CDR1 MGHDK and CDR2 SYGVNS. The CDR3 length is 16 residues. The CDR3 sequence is CASSDSSGRTTDTQYF. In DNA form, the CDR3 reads TGTGCCAGCAGTGATTCTAGCGGGAGGACCACAGATACGCAGTATTTT.

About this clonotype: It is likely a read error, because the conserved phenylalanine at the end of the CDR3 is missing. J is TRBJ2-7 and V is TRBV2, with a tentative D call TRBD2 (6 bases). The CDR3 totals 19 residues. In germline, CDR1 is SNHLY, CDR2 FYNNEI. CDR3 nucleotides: TGCGCCAGCAGTGGACTATGGCAGGTACCCGTAGCCGTACTCTACGAGCAGTACCTC. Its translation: CASSGLWQVPVAVLYEQYL.

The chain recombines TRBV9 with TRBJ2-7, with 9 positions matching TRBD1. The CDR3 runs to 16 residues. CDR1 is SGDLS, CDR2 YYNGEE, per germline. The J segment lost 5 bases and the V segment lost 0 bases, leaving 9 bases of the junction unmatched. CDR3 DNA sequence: TGTGCCAGCAGCGTAGGCCAAAGGACAGGGGTGCACGAGCAGTACTTC. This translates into CASSVGQRTGVHEQYF.